These T cell receptor beta chains were read from a single sample in a study of regulatory T cells in long-lasting Graves disease. Using its own MiXCR run on the multiplex PCR reads, TCRdb lists one record per CDR3 protein. The sample lists about 660,000 distinct CDR3 sequences, 25% to 35% occurring once. The input for sequencing was peripheral blood mononuclear cells (PBMCs), taken when the disease was refractory, from a patient treated with antithyroid drugs. These receptor sequences come from a female donor with Graves disease. CDR3s include the opening cysteine and the closing phenylalanine or tryptophan. A D gene is named only where the DNA matches it firmly. Rows give clone size only sometimes, using once, few, many, or a class for an expanded clone.

>TRBJ2-7|TRBV20-1|NA|once
TGCAGTGCTATTTCCAGGGCATACGAGCAGTACTTC
CSAISRAYEQYF
>TRBJ2-5|TRBV18|NA|NA
TGTGCCAGCTCACCACCGGGCCTCCGTTCAAAAGAGACCCAGTACTTC
CASSPPGLRSKETQYF
>TRBJ1-5|TRBV2|NA|many
TGTGCCAGCAGTGTGCGGACCTATAGCAATCAGCCCCAGCATTTT
CASSVRTYSNQPQHF
>TRBJ2-7|TRBV29-1|NA|NA
TGCAGCGTATCCCTGGAGGGAGTCTACGAGCCCCCATACTTC
CSVSLEGVYEPPYF
>TRBJ1-2|TRBV27|NA|many
TGTGCCAGCAGTGCCATAGGGTCATCTATGGGCTACACCTTC
CASSAIGSSMGYTF
>TRBJ1-5|TRBV6-5|NA|NA
TGTGCCAGCAGTTACTGGGATGTCGGCAATCAGCCCCAGCATTTT
CASSYWDVGNQPQHF
>TRBJ2-7|TRBV12-3/TRBV12-4|NA|NA
TGTGCCAGCAGTAGAGGGGTTCCCAACGAGCAGTACTTC
CASSRGVPNEQYF
>TRBJ1-1|TRBV11-2|NA|many
TGTGCCAGCAGCTTAAGCGACACTGAAGCTTTCTTT
CASSLSDTEAFF
>TRBJ2-2|TRBV2|TRBD2|NA
TGTGCCAGCATTGGCGGGAGGTCGAACACCGGGGAGCTGTTTTTT
CASIGGRSNTGELFF
>TRBJ1-2|TRBV6-2/TRBV6-3|TRBD1|many
TGTGCCAGCATTCCGGGACAGGGGGCGCGAAACTATGGCTACACCTTC
CASIPGQGARNYGYTF
>TRBJ1-6|TRBV18|TRBD1|NA
TGTGCCAGCTCACCCAGACAGGGAGGGGGTTCACCCCTCCACTTT
CASSPRQGGGSPLHF
>TRBJ1-2|TRBV28|TRBD1|many
TGTGCCAGCAGCCTGCCCGGACAGGTCCTCTATGGCTACACCTTC
CASSLPGQVLYGYTF
>TRBJ1-2|TRBV28|NA|NA
TGTGCCAGCAGTTCGATAGCAGGGGCCAGTCAATATGGCTACACCTTC
CASSSIAGASQYGYTF
>TRBJ1-2|TRBV7-9|NA|NA
TGTGCCAGCAGCTTACTCAGGGGAGAAAATGGCTACACCTTC
CASSLLRGENGYTF
>TRBJ1-5|TRBV30|TRBD1|NA
TGTGCCTGGAGTACGGACAGGGGTAACCAGCCCCAGCATTTT
CAWSTDRGNQPQHF
>TRBJ1-1|TRBV6-1|TRBD1|many
TGTGCCAGCAGTACAACAGGGGGGAACACTGAAGCTTTCTTT
CASSTTGGNTEAFF
>TRBJ1-2|TRBV7-9|TRBD1|NA
TGTGCCAGCAGCTCAGGCGGGACAGGGGACGGCTATGGCTACACCTTC
CASSSGGTGDGYGYTF
>TRBJ2-5|TRBV5-6|TRBD1|NA
TGTGCCAGCAGACCGACAGGGCGAGCGACCCAGTACTTC
CASRPTGRATQYF
>TRBJ2-2|TRBV2|NA|many
TGTGCCAGCAGTCCACAAGGACTAACCACCGGGGAGCTGTTTTTT
CASSPQGLTTGELFF
>TRBJ1-2|TRBV2|NA|many
TGTGCCAGCAGGACGGGAGGGGTGGACTATGGCTACACCTTC
CASRTGGVDYGYTF
>TRBJ1-2|TRBV6-9|NA|NA
TGTGCCAGCAGTTACTCTGGCCATGGGAACTATGGCTACACCTTC
CASSYSGHGNYGYTF
>TRBJ1-1|TRBV10-3|NA|few
TGTGCCATCGGCAAGGAGGGCACCACTGAAGCTTTCTTT
CAIGKEGTTEAFF
>TRBJ1-2|TRBV20-1|NA|few
TGCAGTGCTCCCCTTTCCCAGGGCAGCTATGGCTACACCTTC
CSAPLSQGSYGYTF
>TRBJ1-6|TRBV6-9|NA|NA
TGTGCCAGCAGTTACCGTTCCGGGCCAGGCATGGGTTCACCCCTCCACTTT
CASSYRSGPGMGSPLHF
>TRBJ1-5|TRBV12-3/TRBV12-4|NA|many
TGTGCCAGCGTACTAAGAGGAAGCAATCAGCCCCAGCATTTT
CASVLRGSNQPQHF
>TRBJ2-7|TRBV6-1|NA|NA
TGTGCCAGCAGCCGCGCCCCCTACGAGCAGTACTTC
CASSRAPYEQYF
>TRBJ2-1|TRBV7-9|NA|NA
TGTGCCAGCAGCTTAAGCCTAGCCAATCCGACTGAGCAGTTCTTC
CASSLSLANPTEQFF
>TRBJ1-2|TRBV25-1|NA|many
TGTGCCAGCAGTGAATACACGACAGGAAGGGATGGCTACACCTTC
CASSEYTTGRDGYTF
>TRBJ1-1|TRBV29-1|NA|many
TGCAGCGTTCGCGAGTTGAGAGCTTTCTTT
CSVRELRAFF
>TRBJ2-5|TRBV12-5|NA|NA
TGTGCTAGTGGTTTGGCTGGGCCGCAAGAGACCCAGTACTTC
CASGLAGPQETQYF
>TRBJ2-6|TRBV5-1|NA|NA
TGCGCCAGCAGCTTAGTGCGGGCTGGGGCCAACGTCCTGACTTTC
CASSLVRAGANVLTF
>TRBJ1-5|TRBV28|NA|few
TGTGCCAGCAGGGAGGGCTGGGATCAGCCCCAGCATTTT
CASREGWDQPQHF
>TRBJ1-2|TRBV6-5|NA|NA
TGTGCCAGCAGTTCGACTGAGACCAGAGGCTACACCTTC
CASSSTETRGYTF
>TRBJ2-7|TRBV2|NA|NA
TGTGCCTGCAGTGAAGATGGAGTCTGGGGCGACCGATACGAGCAGTACTTC
CACSEDGVWGDRYEQYF
>TRBJ1-4|TRBV7-9|TRBD1|NA
TGTGCCAGCAGCTCGCGGGACTTGACAGGGGTCGAAAAACTGTTTTTT
CASSSRDLTGVEKLFF
>TRBJ2-5|TRBV12-5|NA|many
TGTGCTAGTGGTCCTCGACTAGTTGCGGAGACCCAGTACTTC
CASGPRLVAETQYF
>TRBJ1-3|TRBV20-1|NA|NA
TGCAGTGCTAGAGAAGCAGGGCCTGGAAACACCATATATTTT
CSAREAGPGNTIYF
>TRBJ1-1|TRBV9|NA|NA
TGTGCCAGCAGCGTAGACCAGGGTCACACTGAAGCTTTCTTT
CASSVDQGHTEAFF
>TRBJ1-1|TRBV7-9|NA|NA
TGTGCCAGCCAGGAGGGGTACACTGAAGCTTTCTTT
CASQEGYTEAFF
>TRBJ1-2|TRBV28|NA|NA
TGTGCCAGCAGTCCCACAGGATATAAATCTAAGTATGGCTACACCTTC
CASSPTGYKSKYGYTF
>TRBJ1-1|TRBV6-1|TRBD1|NA
TGTGCCAGCAGTGTGAGGGGGCTTAGGGCTGAAGCTTTCTTT
CASSVRGLRAEAFF
>TRBJ1-5|TRBV30|NA|few
TGTGCCTGGAGTGTAGGCAGGCAGCCCCAGCATTTT
CAWSVGRQPQHF
>TRBJ2-5|TRBV30|TRBD2|few
TGTGCCTGGAGCCTAGCGGGAGTTCAAGAGACCCAGTACTTC
CAWSLAGVQETQYF
>TRBJ1-3|TRBV6-1|NA|NA
TGTGCCAGCAGGAACCTTGGACAAAGCTCTGGAAACACCATATATTTT
CASRNLGQSSGNTIYF
>TRBJ1-1|TRBV30|NA|NA
TGTGCCTGGAGTGGAGGGATCATGGGTGAAGCTTTCTTT
CAWSGGIMGEAFF
>TRBJ1-1|TRBV9|TRBD1|NA
TGTGCCAGCAGCGTAGTGGTGGGACAGGGAGGCACTGAAGCTTTCTTT
CASSVVVGQGGTEAFF
>TRBJ1-2|TRBV27|NA|few
TGTGCCAGCAGCCATCAGGGGTCATACTATGGCTACACCTTC
CASSHQGSYYGYTF
>TRBJ1-2|TRBV20-1|NA|NA
TGCAGTGCTAGAGCCGACTTAAACTATGGCTACACCTTC
CSARADLNYGYTF
>TRBJ1-5|TRBV18|TRBD1|few
TGTGCCAGCTCAGGAGACAGGGCTGGCAATCAGCCCCAGCATTTT
CASSGDRAGNQPQHF
>TRBJ1-1|TRBV12-3/TRBV12-4|NA|NA
TGTGCCAGCAGCTCCGGGATCATGCTGATGAACACTGAAGTTTTCTTT
CASSSGIMLMNTEVFF
>TRBJ2-2|TRBV19|TRBD1|NA
TGTGCCAGTAGCCAGACAGGGTATTCCGGGGAGCTGTTTTTT
CASSQTGYSGELFF
>TRBJ1-6|TRBV12-3/TRBV12-4|NA|few
TGTGCCAGCAGTTTAGCCGGCTCCTATAATTCACCCCTCCACTTT
CASSLAGSYNSPLHF
>TRBJ1-5|TRBV2|NA|many
TGTGCCAGCAGTGAATGGGGTAGCGATCAGCCCCAGCATTTT
CASSEWGSDQPQHF
>TRBJ1-5|TRBV29-1|NA|NA
TGCAGCGCTTCTCACGGGATGCGCAATCAGCCCCAGCATTTT
CSASHGMRNQPQHF
>TRBJ2-3|TRBV2|NA|many
TGTGCCAGCAGTGAGGTAGCCACCACAGATACGCAGTATTTT
CASSEVATTDTQYF